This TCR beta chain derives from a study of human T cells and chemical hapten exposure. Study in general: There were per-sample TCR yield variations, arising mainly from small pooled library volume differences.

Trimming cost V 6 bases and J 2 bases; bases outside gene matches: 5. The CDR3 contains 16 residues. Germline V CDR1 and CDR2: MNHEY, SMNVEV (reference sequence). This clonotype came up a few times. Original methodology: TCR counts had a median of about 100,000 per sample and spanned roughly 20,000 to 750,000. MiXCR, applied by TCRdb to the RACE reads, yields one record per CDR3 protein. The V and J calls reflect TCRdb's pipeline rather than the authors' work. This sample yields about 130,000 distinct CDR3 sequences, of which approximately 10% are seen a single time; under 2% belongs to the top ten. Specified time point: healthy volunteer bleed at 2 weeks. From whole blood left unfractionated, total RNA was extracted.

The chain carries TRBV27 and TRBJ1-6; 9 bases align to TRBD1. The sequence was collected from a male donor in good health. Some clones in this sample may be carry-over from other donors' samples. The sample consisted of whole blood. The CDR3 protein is CASRTGGNTYNSPLHF. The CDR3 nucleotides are TGTGCCAGCAGAACAGGGGGCAACACCTATAATTCACCCCTCCACTTT.